A single sample gave rise to the 13 T cell receptor beta chains below, sequenced in a study of human T cells and chemical hapten exposure. TCRdb recomputed calls from the RACE reads with MiXCR, one row per CDR3 protein. The profile shows roughly 160,000 distinct CDR3 sequences, more than 14% of them singletons. As to time point: patch test 1, 2 weeks after DPC sensitization. The treatment was: therapeutic diphenylcyclopropenone sensitization with weekly scalp DPC. Material: whole blood, obtained in connection with sensitization to the hapten diphenylcyclopropenone (DPC). These receptors originate from a woman in her twenties or thirties with alopecia areata. Some clones in this sample may be carry-over from other donors' samples.

This clonotype showed up just a few times. The J gene is TRBJ1-1, the V gene TRBV3-1; D not certain. The CDR3 is 14 amino acids. V was cut by 3 bases and J by 1 base, with 9 bases left in between. The germline V gene encodes CDR1 LGHDT and CDR2 YNNKEL (reference sequence). CDR3 nucleotides: TGTGCCAGCAGCCACGGGGTAGCGAACACTGAAGCTTTCTTT. It yields the protein CASSHGVANTEAFF.

The chain links TRBV7-8 to TRBJ1-5; no reliable D call. Germline CDR1 and CDR2: SGHVS and FQNEAQ. There are 17 residues in the CDR3. Trimming removed 1 base at V and 0 bases at J, with 13 bases between. The CDR3 loop reads CASSLVGYGNSNQPQHF. CDR3 sequence (DNA): TGTGCCAGCAGCTTAGTGGGTTATGGAAATAGCAATCAGCCCCAGCATTTT.

V is TRBV18 and J is TRBJ2-7, with TRBD1 as a possible D gene (5 bases). Germline V gene sequence: CDR1 KGHSH, CDR2 LQKENI. The CDR3 is made up of 14 amino acids. V lost 3 bases, J lost 5 bases, and 14 bases lay in between. The CDR3 DNA reads as TGTGCCAGCTCACCTGCAGGGCTGGTCCACGAGCAGTACTTC. This encodes CASSPAGLVHEQYF.

This chain connects TRBV12-5 to TRBJ2-7; no definite D call. CDR1 is LGHNT and CDR2 is FRNRAP in the germline V gene. Trimming removed 6 bases at V and 1 base at J, with 13 bases between. There are 14 residues in the CDR3. CDR3 coding DNA: TGTGCTAGTGGCCAAGGGCTGCTTTCCTACGAGCAGTACTTC. Translating gives CASGQGLLSYEQYF.

This clonotype has a handful of counts. The chain employs TRBV2 and TRBJ1-4; 9 nucleotides agree with TRBD1. Germline trimming cut 5 bases from V and 6 bases from J; bases unmatched to any gene: 4. The CDR3 sequence is 14 residues long. CDR1 is SNHLY and CDR2 is FYNNEI in the germline V gene. In nucleotides, the CDR3 is TGTGCCAGCAGTCCCCGGACAGGGGATGAAAAACTGTTTTTT. It codes for CASSPRTGDEKLFF. The full variable domain, rest sourced from reference TRBV2 and TRBJ1-4, is EPEVTQTPSHQVTQMGQEVILRCVPISNHLYFYWYRQILGQKVEFLVSFYNNEISEKSEIFDDQFSVERPDGSNFTLKIRSTKLEDSAMYFCASSPRTGDEKLFFGSGTQLSVL.

This clonotype was seen a few times. The gene calls are TRBV6-5 and TRBJ2-7; TRBD1 matches 7 bases. The CDR3 has 16 amino acids. V shed 0 bases, J shed 5 bases, and the junction held 10 bases outside the gene matches. The germline V gene encodes CDR1 MNHEY and CDR2 SVGAGI. The CDR3 sequence is CASSYSNPRGFDEQYF. CDR3 DNA: TGTGCCAGCAGTTACTCGAACCCCAGGGGGTTTGACGAGCAGTACTTC.

This clonotype turned up a few times. The chain employs TRBV30 and TRBJ1-3; D not resolved. This CDR3 comprises 13 residues. Trimming left V 0 bases short and J 2 bases short, with 5 bases between. Germline CDR1 and CDR2: GTSNPN and SVGIG (reference sequence). CDR3 amino acids: CAWSVGPGNTIYF. The CDR3 coding sequence is TGTGCCTGGAGTGTAGGGCCTGGAAACACCATATATTTT.

V gene TRBV7-6 combines with J gene TRBJ2-1; the D is unclear. The tail of the sequence fits TRBJ2-7 better, so the J call may be wrong. The CDR3 runs 11 residues. Germline values: CDR1 SGHVS, CDR2 FNYEAQ. Here the CDR3 reads CASSLAGRQYF. Here the CDR3 DNA reads TGTGCCAGCAGCTTAGCGGGAAGGCAGTACTTC.

This clonotype came up many times. CDR3 sequence: CASRWAGNQPQHF. The DNA of the CDR3 is TGTGCCAGCAGGTGGGCGGGCAATCAGCCCCAGCATTTT. This chain uses TRBV6-2 or TRBV6-3 with TRBJ1-5, with D hard to call. The CDR3 totals 13 residues. Trimming took 6 bases from V and 2 from J, leaving 8 bases between them. The V gene's germline CDR1 is MNHEY and CDR2 SVGEGT.

At least ten counts were recorded for this clonotype. The genes are TRBV7-2 and TRBJ2-5, with 10 bases aligning to TRBD2. This CDR3 has 15 amino acids. Trimming cost V 5 bases and J 5 bases; bases outside gene matches: 8. Germline CDR1 and CDR2: SGHTA and FQGNSA. The CDR3 DNA reads as TGTGCCAGCAGCACCCAGCGGGGGGGCCGGGAGACCCAGTACTTC. It specifies CASSTQRGGRETQYF. Full variable domain (missing parts from reference TRBV7-2 and TRBJ2-5): GAGVSQSPSNKVTEKGKDVELRCDPISGHTALYWYRQSLGQGLEFLIYFQGNSAPDKSGLPSDRFSAERTGGSVSTLTIQRTQQEDSAVYLCASSTQRGGRETQYFGPGTRLLVL.

Here the CDR3 DNA reads TGTGCCAGCAGCCCCGGGGGGCCATACAATGAGCAGTTCTTC. It yields the protein CASSPGGPYNEQFF. The V call is TRBV7-2, the J call TRBJ2-1; perhaps TRBD2 as D (7 bases). The CDR3 has 14 residues. Germline values: CDR1 SGHTA, CDR2 FQGNSA. Trimming cost V 5 bases and J 4 bases, with 12 bases left between them.

CDR3 nucleotides: TGTGCCAGCAAGGAGATGAGGGACACTGAAGCTTTCTTT. Amino acid sequence: CASKEMRDTEAFF. V usage is TRBV4-2 and J usage is TRBJ1-1; unclear D gene. The V end was cut by 7 bases, the J end by 3 bases, with 12 bases between. Germline V gives CDR1 LGHNA, CDR2 YNFKEQ. The CDR3 totals 13 residues.

This clonotype was seen a few times. The V and J genes are TRBV9 and TRBJ1-1; D uncertain. The ends were cut back, 3 bases at V and 4 bases at J, with 16 bases in the middle. The CDR3 is made up of 15 amino acids. Germline V gene sequence: CDR1 SGDLS, CDR2 YYNGEE. Written as DNA, the CDR3 is TGTGCCAGCAGCGCGAAGGAGGGTCGGGCCACTGAAGCTTTCTTT. The encoded protein is CASSAKEGRATEAFF.